The 3 T cell receptor beta chains below come from one sample, sequenced in a study of molecular identifiers for immune sequencing clone quantification (dated by TCRdb to 2017 to 2018). The library was generated by PCR. Reads for this sample came from an Illumina HiSeq 4000. The public reads were reanalyzed by TCRdb: fastp trimming at Q25, MiXCR alignment, in-frame beta chains only. Each CDR3 protein gets just one entry, which takes the most common genes and DNA from the rows behind it. For this sample there are approximately 670,000 distinct CDR3 sequences; around 20% appear just once. The leading ten clones occupy 0.7% to 1% of the sample. The sequenced material came from naive CD8+ T cells from blood, with Jurkat cell RNA spiked in. The cell subset or site label, as the study defines it: FACS-sorted CD8+CD4-CCR7+CD45RA+ naive T cells. These receptors came from a human donor in good health. Some libraries in this study had Jurkat cell RNA spiked in.

The chain links TRBV20-1 to TRBJ2-2; TRBD2 agrees at 7 bases. V lost 3 bases, J lost 0 bases, and 7 bases stayed unmatched. The CDR3 covers 16 residues. The V gene's germline CDR1 is DFQATT and CDR2 SNEGSKA (reference sequence). Here the CDR3 DNA reads TGCAGTGCTAGCGACACCGGGACTACGAACACCGGGGAGCTGTTTTTT. Translated: CSASDTGTTNTGELFF.

This clonotype was observed at least ten times. The chain links TRBV28 to TRBJ1-1; 7 bases map to TRBD1. The CDR3 is made up of 13 amino acids. The V gene's germline CDR1 is MDHEN and CDR2 SYDVKM. V lost 4 bases to trimming and J lost 4 bases; unmatched junction nucleotides: 3. In DNA form, the CDR3 reads TGTGCCAGCAGTTACAGGGGTCGCACTGAAGCTTTCTTT. Translating it yields CASSYRGRTEAFF.

This clonotype was seen repeatedly, ten times or more. The chain recombines TRBV14 with TRBJ2-1; the match to TRBD2 covers 10 bases. Trimming at V came to 3 bases and at J to 2 bases, leaving 1 base not matched to a gene. In germline, CDR1 is SGHDN, CDR2 FVKESK. The CDR3 length is 15 residues. The CDR3 region has the DNA TGTGCCAGCAGCCACAGCGGGGGGGCCTACAATGAGCAGTTCTTC. Protein sequence: CASSHSGGAYNEQFF. The full variable domain, in which reference TRBV14 and TRBJ2-1 provide the parts outside the CDR3, is EAGVTQFPSHSVIEKGQTVTLRCDPISGHDNLYWYRRVMGKEIKFLLHFVKESKQDESGMPNNRFLAERTGGTYSTLKVQPAELEDSGVYFCASSHSGGAYNEQFFGPGTRLTVL.